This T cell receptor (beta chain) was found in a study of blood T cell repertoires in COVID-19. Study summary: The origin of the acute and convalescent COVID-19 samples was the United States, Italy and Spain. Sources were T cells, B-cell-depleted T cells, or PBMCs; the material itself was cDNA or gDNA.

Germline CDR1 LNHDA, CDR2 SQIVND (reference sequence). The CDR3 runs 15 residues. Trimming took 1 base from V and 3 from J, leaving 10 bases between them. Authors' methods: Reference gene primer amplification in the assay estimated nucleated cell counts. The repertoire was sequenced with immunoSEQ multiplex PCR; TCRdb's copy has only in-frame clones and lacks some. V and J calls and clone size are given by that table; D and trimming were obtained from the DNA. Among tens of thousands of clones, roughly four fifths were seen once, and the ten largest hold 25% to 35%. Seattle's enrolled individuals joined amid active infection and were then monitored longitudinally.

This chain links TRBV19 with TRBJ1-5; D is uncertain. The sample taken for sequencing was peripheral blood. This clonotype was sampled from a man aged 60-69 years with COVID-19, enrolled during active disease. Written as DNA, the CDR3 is TGTGCCAGTAGTATAGGTCGAACAGACAATCAGCCCCAGCATTTT. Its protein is CASSIGRTDNQPQHF. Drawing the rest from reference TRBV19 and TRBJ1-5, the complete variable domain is DGGITQSPKYLFRKEGQNVTLSCEQNLNHDAMYWYRQDPGQGLRLIYYSQIVNDFQKGDIAEGYSVSREKKESFPLTVTSAQKNPTAFYLCASSIGRTDNQPQHFGDGTRLSIL.